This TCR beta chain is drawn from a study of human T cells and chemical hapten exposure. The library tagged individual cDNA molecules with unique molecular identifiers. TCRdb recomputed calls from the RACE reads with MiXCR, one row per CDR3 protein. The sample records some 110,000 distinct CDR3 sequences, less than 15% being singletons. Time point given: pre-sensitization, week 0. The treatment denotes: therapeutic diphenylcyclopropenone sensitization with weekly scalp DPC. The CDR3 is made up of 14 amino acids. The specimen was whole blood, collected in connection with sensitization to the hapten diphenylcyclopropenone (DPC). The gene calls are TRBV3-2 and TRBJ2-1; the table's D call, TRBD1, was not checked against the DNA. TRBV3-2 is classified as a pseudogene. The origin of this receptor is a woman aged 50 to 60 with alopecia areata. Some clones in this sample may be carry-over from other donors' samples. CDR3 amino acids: CASSQRGTGNEQFF. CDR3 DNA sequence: TGTGCCAGCAGCCAAAGGGGGACGGGCAATGAGCAGTTCTTC.